This T cell receptor beta chain originates from a study of OX40 agonist ivuxolimab in advanced cancers. Study summary: Patients in dose escalation had liver, melanoma, kidney or head and neck cancers. The mean age was roughly 60 years, ranging from about 20 to 90, with around four fifths of participants male. General observations from the study: Among the nonresponders, some also had low normalized T-cell clonal expansion.

The CDR3 extends over 15 amino acids. V shed 1 base and J shed 4 bases, with 11 bases lying between them. Germline V gene data show CDR1 as MGHRA and CDR2 as YSYEKL. The table came from immunoSEQ multiplex PCR; TCRdb's copy has only in-frame clones and leaves some out. The sample lists around 50,000 clones, 80% to 90% occurring once. A word on this clone: As yet, its antigen is unknown.

Sequencing used CD4+ or CD8+ T cells sorted from blood, obtained in a trial of the OX40 agonist ivuxolimab. The sequence derives from an adult with an advanced solid tumor such as melanoma, head and neck, liver or kidney cancer. The chain is built from TRBV4-1 and TRBJ2-1, with D unresolved. The CDR3 is CASSQAGSNYNEQFF. As DNA, the CDR3 is TGCGCCAGCAGCCAAGCTGGGTCCAATTACAATGAGCAGTTCTTC.